Sequencing of this T cell receptor (beta chain) was carried out in a study of OX40 agonist ivuxolimab in advanced cancers. Some clones are missing from TCRdb's copy, which holds only in-frame ones; the method was immunoSEQ multiplex PCR. The sample lists approximately 60,000 clones, around 80% occurring once. CDR3 size: 13 residues. Germline lookup yields CDR1 SGHAT and CDR2 FQNNGV. Trimming took off 3 bases at V and 5 bases at J, with 10 bases between the two ends. The chain carries TRBV11-2 and TRBJ1-1, with D unresolved. This TCR derives from an adult with an advanced solid tumor such as melanoma, head and neck, liver or kidney cancer. The material sequenced was CD4+ or CD8+ T cells sorted from blood, taken in a trial of the OX40 agonist ivuxolimab. This CDR3 is CASSFNRDTEAFF. CDR3 bases: TGTGCCAGCAGCTTTAACCGGGATACTGAAGCTTTCTTT.